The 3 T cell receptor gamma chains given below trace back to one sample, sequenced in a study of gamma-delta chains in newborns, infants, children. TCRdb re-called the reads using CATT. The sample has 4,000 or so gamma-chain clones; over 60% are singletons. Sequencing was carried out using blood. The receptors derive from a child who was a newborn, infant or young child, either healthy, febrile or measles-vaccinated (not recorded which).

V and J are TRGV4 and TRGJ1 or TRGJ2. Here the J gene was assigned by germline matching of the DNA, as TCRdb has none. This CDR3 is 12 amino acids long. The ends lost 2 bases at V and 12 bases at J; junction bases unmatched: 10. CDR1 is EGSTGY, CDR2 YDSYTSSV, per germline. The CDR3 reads CATWDALVGKLF. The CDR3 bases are TGTGCCACCTGGGATGCCCTCGTTGGGAAACTCTTT.

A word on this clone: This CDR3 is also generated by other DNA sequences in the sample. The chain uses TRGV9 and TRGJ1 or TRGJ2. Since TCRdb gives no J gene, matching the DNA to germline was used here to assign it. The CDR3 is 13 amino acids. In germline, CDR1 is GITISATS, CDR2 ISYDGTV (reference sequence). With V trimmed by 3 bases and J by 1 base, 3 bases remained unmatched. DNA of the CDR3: TGTGCCTTGTGGGAGCAAAATTATTATAAGAAACTCTTT. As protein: CALWEQNYYKKLF.

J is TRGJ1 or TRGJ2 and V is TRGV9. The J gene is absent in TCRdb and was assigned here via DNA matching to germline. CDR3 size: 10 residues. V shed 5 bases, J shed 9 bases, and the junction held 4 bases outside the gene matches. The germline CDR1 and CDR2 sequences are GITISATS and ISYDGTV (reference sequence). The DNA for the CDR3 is TGTGCCTTGTGGGTCTCTAAGAAACTCTTT. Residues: CALWVSKKLF.